The next 25 T cell receptor beta chains were all read from a single sample in a study of Ad26.COV2.S vaccination and SARS-CoV-2 variants. Assay used: immunoSEQ multiplex PCR; TCRdb lists only in-frame clones, some missing. Of 350,000 to 450,000 clones listed, 83% were seen once; the top ten hold just under 7.5%. The treatment here: about 20 received Ad26.COV2.S at low or high dose, single or two shots; about 5 received placebo; per-sample allocation not given. Specimens were obtained on day 63 following the first vaccine or placebo injection. The sample was peripheral blood, taken in a trial of Ad26.COV2.S vaccine versus placebo. These receptors were collected from a person aged 18-60 years who received the Ad26.COV2.S COVID-19 vaccine or a placebo.

The V gene is TRBV5-6, the J gene TRBJ1-2; D gene ambiguous. The CDR3 has 14 amino acids. Per the germline V gene, CDR1 is SGHDT and CDR2 is YYEEEE. V was shortened by 4 bases and J by 1 base, with 11 bases between the two germline ends. The CDR3 sequence: CASSPAVGNYGYTF. The CDR3 DNA reads TGTGCCAGCAGCCCCGCCGTAGGTAACTATGGCTACACCTTC.

The V call is TRBV29-1, the J call TRBJ2-7; possible D gene TRBD2, 5 bases. V lost 8 bases to trimming and J lost 4 bases, with 24 bases between them. This CDR3 has 15 amino acids. Germline V lookup: CDR1 SQVTM, CDR2 ANQGSEA. As DNA, the CDR3 is TGCAGCCCCCCTCGTACGTCTAGCCCGACTTACGAGCAGTACTTC. Translation: CSPPRTSSPTYEQYF.

This clone showed up just a few times. The gene calls are TRBV7-9 and TRBJ2-1; TRBD2 matches 12 bases. The CDR3 is made up of 15 amino acids. The V and J ends lost 6 bases and 5 bases, in that order; junction bases with no gene match: 5. From germline, CDR1 is SEHNR and CDR2 FQNEAQ (reference sequence). CDR3 nucleotides: TGTGCCAGCAGTACTCTAGCGGGGGGGAACAATGAGCAGTTCTTC. It translates to CASSTLAGGNNEQFF.

This chain links TRBV18 with TRBJ2-2; D is uncertain. This CDR3 is 14 amino acids long. Germline values: CDR1 KGHSH, CDR2 LQKENI. V was cut by 3 bases and J by 7 bases, with 12 bases left in between. CDR3 residues: CASSPRVGNGELFF. CDR3 DNA sequence: TGTGCCAGCTCACCCCGCGTGGGGAACGGGGAGCTGTTTTTT.

This clone was detected only once. The V gene is TRBV12-5, the J gene TRBJ2-3; 7 bases fit TRBD2. The CDR3 is 17 residues long. Unmatched junction bases numbered 13, after V lost 4 bases and J lost 3 bases. The germline CDR1 and CDR2 sequences are LGHNT and FRNRAP. The CDR3 DNA reads as TGTGCTAGTGGTTCGCCCTTGGGGCGGGAGACAACAGATACGCAGTATTTT. Translated, it gives CASGSPLGRETTDTQYF.

This clone was counted a few times. The chain links TRBV6-5 to TRBJ1-1, with D tentatively TRBD1 (5 bases). V was pared by 0 bases and J by 3 bases, with 11 bases between. Germline CDR1 and CDR2: MNHEY and SVGAGI. CDR3 size: 15 residues. The chain's CDR3 is CASSYSGVMDTEAFF. CDR3 coding DNA: TGTGCCAGCAGTTACTCAGGGGTGATGGACACTGAAGCTTTCTTT.

This clone was counted a single time. J is TRBJ2-3 and V is TRBV7-8; unclear D gene. The CDR3 runs 13 residues. The V and J ends lost 4 bases and 6 bases respectively, with 11 bases between them. Germline loops: CDR1 SGHVS, CDR2 FQNEAQ. CDR3 nucleotide sequence: TGTGCCAGCAGCTCCTCTCTTATGGATACGCAGTATTTT. Translation: CASSSSLMDTQYF.

The V call is TRBV7-6, the J call TRBJ1-1; TRBD1 matches at 9 bases. CDR1 and CDR2 (germline): SGHVS, FNYEAQ. The CDR3 extends over 15 amino acids. Germline trimming cut 5 bases from V and 1 base from J; bases unmatched to any gene: 5. The CDR3 sequence is CASSPRQGGNTEAFF. CDR3 coding DNA: TGTGCCAGCAGCCCTAGACAGGGGGGGAACACTGAAGCTTTCTTT. The variable domain in full, with the rest retrieved from reference TRBV7-6 and TRBJ1-1, is GAGVSQSPRYKVTKRGQDVALRCDPISGHVSLYWYRQALGQGPEFLTYFNYEAQQDKSGLPNDRFSAERPEGSISTLTIQRTEQRDSAMYRCASSPRQGGNTEAFFGQGTRLTVV.

The chain recombines TRBV10-3 with TRBJ2-3, with D perhaps TRBD2 (5 bases). The germline V gene has CDR1 ENHRY and CDR2 SYGVKD. The CDR3 has 13 amino acids. The V gene lost 6 bases and the J gene lost 4 bases, with 11 bases spanning the gap. Here the CDR3 DNA reads TGTGCCATCAGCTTCGAGGAGGCAGATACGCAGTATTTT. It encodes CAISFEEADTQYF.

V and J are TRBV5-4 and TRBJ2-7; D is undetermined. Germline assignment: CDR1 SGHNT and CDR2 YYREEE (reference sequence). The CDR3 runs to 13 residues. Trimming removed 0 bases at V and 3 bases at J, with 7 bases between. The CDR3 region has the DNA TGTGCCAGCAGCTTGGGTACCCGCTACGAGCAGTACTTC. This codes for CASSLGTRYEQYF.

CDR3 sequence reads: CATSRSYRTGSEPQHF. For the CDR3, the DNA is TGTGCCACCAGCAGGAGTTACCGGACAGGGTCCGAGCCCCAGCATTTT. The genes are TRBV15 and TRBJ1-5, with 8 bases fitting TRBD1. CDR3 length equals 16 residues. The ends lost 3 bases at V and 8 bases at J; junction bases unmatched: 12. Germline CDR1 LNHNV, CDR2 YYDKDF (reference sequence).

The CDR3, as DNA: TGTGCCAGCAGCTTAATAACCCGCGGGACAGCTAACACTGAAGCTTTCTTT. This translates into CASSLITRGTANTEAFF. This chain uses TRBV11-2 with TRBJ1-1; 7 nucleotides align to TRBD1. Germline assignment: CDR1 SGHAT and CDR2 FQNNGV. The CDR3 runs to 17 residues. V lost 2 bases, J lost 2 bases, and 11 bases stayed unmatched.

This CDR3 reads CASSFPSGRETQYF. CDR3 coding DNA: TGTGCCAGCAGTTTTCCTTCCGGGAGGGAGACCCAGTACTTC. The chain uses TRBV7-2 and TRBJ2-5, with TRBD2 matching over 7 bases. The germline V gene encodes CDR1 SGHTA and CDR2 FQGNSA. Trimming took 6 bases from V and 5 from J; bases not matched to a gene: 9. The CDR3 has 14 residues.

The genes are TRBV7-2 and TRBJ1-6, with 7 nucleotides matching TRBD1. After removal of 4 bases from V and 7 bases from J, the junction contained 10 bases not matched to a gene. The CDR3 has 16 amino acids. Per germline, CDR1 SGHTA and CDR2 FQGNSA. The CDR3 DNA follows: TGTGCCAGCAGCTCTCCGACAGGGATCAGAAATTCACCCCTCCACTTT. Translation: CASSSPTGIRNSPLHF.

The chain couples TRBV2 to TRBJ1-3; D unresolved. V dropped 1 base and J dropped 0 bases, with 10 bases sitting between them. The CDR3 contains 16 residues. Germline assignment: CDR1 SNHLY and CDR2 FYNNEI. In nucleotides, the CDR3 is TGTGCCAGCAGTGAAGTGGACCCCGCCTCTGGAAACACCATATATTTT. Translation: CASSEVDPASGNTIYF. The variable domain in full, completed from reference TRBV2 and TRBJ1-3, reads EPEVTQTPSHQVTQMGQEVILRCVPISNHLYFYWYRQILGQKVEFLVSFYNNEISEKSEIFDDQFSVERPDGSNFTLKIRSTKLEDSAMYFCASSEVDPASGNTIYFGEGSWLTVV.

This chain connects TRBV6-5 to TRBJ1-2; no clear D. Germline CDR1 reads MNHEY; CDR2 reads SVGAGI. The V gene lost 7 bases and the J gene lost 3 bases, with 15 bases spanning the gap. The CDR3 is 14 residues long. CDR3 residues: CASTRTAHYYGYTF. CDR3 nucleotides: TGTGCCAGCACCAGGACCGCTCACTACTATGGCTACACCTTC.

This clone was counted between two and nine times. The V gene is TRBV6-4, the J gene TRBJ2-2, with D uncertain. Trimming took off 4 bases at V and 6 bases at J, with 9 bases between the two ends. The CDR3 is 13 amino acids. Germline V gene sequence: CDR1 MRHNA, CDR2 SNTAGT. The CDR3 DNA sequence: TGTGCCAGCAGTGCAAACAGCGCCGGGGAGCTGTTTTTT. Translated, it gives CASSANSAGELFF.

V is TRBV19 and J is TRBJ1-1, with D maybe TRBD1 (5 bases). The ends were cut back, 3 bases at V and 8 bases at J, with 10 bases in the middle. The CDR3 runs 12 residues. The V gene's germline CDR1 is LNHDA and CDR2 SQIVND (reference sequence). CDR3 region: CASSIPRAEAFF. CDR3 sequence (DNA): TGTGCCAGTAGTATCCCCAGGGCGGAAGCTTTCTTT. Filled out from reference TRBV19 and TRBJ1-1, the complete variable domain reads DGGITQSPKYLFRKEGQNVTLSCEQNLNHDAMYWYRQDPGQGLRLIYYSQIVNDFQKGDIAEGYSVSREKKESFPLTVTSAQKNPTAFYLCASSIPRAEAFFGQGTRLTVV.

CDR3 bases: TGTGCCTGGGAGGGGACAGGGAATGAAAAACTGTTTTTT. Amino acids: CAWEGTGNEKLFF. The chain employs TRBV30 and TRBJ1-4; the match to TRBD1 covers 9 bases. V was pared by 5 bases and J by 5 bases, with 3 bases of the junction left unmatched. Germline CDR1 is GTSNPN and CDR2 is SVGIG (reference sequence). This CDR3 is 13 amino acids long.

This clone has just a few counts. This rearrangement joins TRBV6-1 to TRBJ1-2, with 8 nucleotides matching TRBD1. The CDR3 totals 16 residues. J was trimmed by 4 bases and V by 3 bases; bases with no gene match: 10. Looked up from germline, CDR1 is MNHNS and CDR2 is SASEGT. CDR3 residues: CASSDQGQGARYGYTF. The CDR3 DNA follows: TGTGCCAGCAGTGACCAAGGACAGGGAGCCCGCTATGGCTACACCTTC.

The genes are TRBV19 and TRBJ2-7; tentative D call: TRBD2 (5 bases). Germline CDR1 reads LNHDA; CDR2 reads SQIVND (reference sequence). This CDR3 has 14 amino acids. The germline V and J ends were trimmed by 4 bases and 6 bases, with 16 bases remaining between them. The CDR3 DNA is TGTGCCAGTAGTACGTTCGGGAACCCGGGCGAGCAGTACTTC. Protein product: CASSTFGNPGEQYF.

V and J are TRBV2 and TRBJ1-2; no reliable D call. Trimming cost V 7 bases and J 6 bases, with 3 bases left between them. The CDR3 has 9 residues. Germline V gene sequence: CDR1 SNHLY, CDR2 FYNNEI. CDR3: CASINGYTF. The CDR3 DNA follows: TGTGCCAGCATAAATGGCTACACCTTC. The full variable domain, in which reference TRBV2 and TRBJ1-2 provide the parts outside the CDR3, is EPEVTQTPSHQVTQMGQEVILRCVPISNHLYFYWYRQILGQKVEFLVSFYNNEISEKSEIFDDQFSVERPDGSNFTLKIRSTKLEDSAMYFCASINGYTFGSGTRLTVV.

The chain is built from TRBV6-5 and TRBJ2-7; 8 nucleotides align to TRBD1. Germline CDR1 and CDR2: MNHEY and SVGAGI. The CDR3 consists of 14 residues. Trimming cost V 7 bases and J 2 bases; bases outside gene matches: 7. The CDR3 nucleotides are TGTGCCAGCAAATTAGGACAGGGCACCTACGAGCAGTACTTC. Amino acids: CASKLGQGTYEQYF.

This clone was observed a handful of times. The chain employs TRBV4-3 and TRBJ2-3, with TRBD1 matching 8 bases. The CDR3 runs 15 residues. Germline lookup yields CDR1 LGHNA and CDR2 YSLEER. Unmatched junction bases numbered 2, after V lost 1 base and J lost 2 bases. The CDR3 sequence: CASSQGDRPTDTQYF. CDR3 bases: TGCGCCAGCAGCCAAGGGGACAGGCCCACAGATACGCAGTATTTT.

V is TRBV19 and J is TRBJ2-5; the D gene is possibly TRBD2 (6 bases). Germline lookup yields CDR1 LNHDA and CDR2 SQIVND (reference sequence). Trimming took off 5 bases at V and 5 bases at J, with 12 bases between the two ends. CDR3 length equals 13 residues. The DNA of the CDR3 is TGTGCCAGTAGTTTGGACGGGAGTGAGACCCAGTACTTC. As protein: CASSLDGSETQYF. Drawing the rest from reference TRBV19 and TRBJ2-5, the complete variable domain is DGGITQSPKYLFRKEGQNVTLSCEQNLNHDAMYWYRQDPGQGLRLIYYSQIVNDFQKGDIAEGYSVSREKKESFPLTVTSAQKNPTAFYLCASSLDGSETQYFGPGTRLLVL.